This TCR beta chain originates from a study of T cells in localized non-small cell lung cancer. Study conclusions and caveats: When the top 100 tumor clones were examined, a median about 60 of them also appeared in the adjacent lung, which was paired and uninvolved. Uninvolved nearby lung showed the greatest T cell clonality, exceeding that found in tumor. Multi-region tumor sequencing was not done, so intratumor heterogeneity could not be excluded.

Assay: immunoSEQ multiplex PCR; the TCRdb copy retains only in-frame clones and omits some. The sample shows some 49,000 clones, about 76% of them seen only once. Notes on this clone: Its cognate antigen is unknown.

The sample consisted of peripheral blood mononuclear cells, taken before any cancer treatment. The origin of this receptor is a man aged 40 to 70 with stage III lung adenocarcinoma.

The CDR3 DNA is TGCGCCAGCAGCTTGGGGGGGACAGCTTCTGACTATGGCTACACCTTC. Translation gives CASSLGGTASDYGYTF. V and J are TRBV5-1 and TRBJ1-2; TRBD1 agrees at 7 bases. Germline-derived CDR1 and CDR2 are SGHRS and YFSETQ. The CDR3 spans 16 residues. The V segment lost 0 bases and the J segment 3 bases; nucleotides outside the gene matches: 8.